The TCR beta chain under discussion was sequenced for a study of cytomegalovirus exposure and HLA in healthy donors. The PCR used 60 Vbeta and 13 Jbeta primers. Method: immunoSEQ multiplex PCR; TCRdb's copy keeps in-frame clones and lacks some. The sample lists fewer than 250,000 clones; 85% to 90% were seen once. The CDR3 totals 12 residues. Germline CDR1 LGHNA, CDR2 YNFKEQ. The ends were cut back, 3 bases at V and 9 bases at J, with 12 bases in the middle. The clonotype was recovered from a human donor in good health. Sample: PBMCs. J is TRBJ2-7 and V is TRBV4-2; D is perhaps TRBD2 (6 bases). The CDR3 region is CASSQGRSGQYF. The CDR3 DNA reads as TGTGCCAGCAGCCAGGGACGTAGCGGGCAGTACTTC.